These T cell receptor beta chains were read from a single sample in a study of control samples from healthy donors and cancer patients. Using immunoSEQ multiplex PCR, the repertoire was profiled, and TCRdb retains in-frame clones only, with some absent. The table has about 170,000 clones, roughly 95% seen once. The material sequenced was blood. The receptors derive from a woman aged 55-70 years in good health. Both conserved end residues are part of each CDR3. D genes are given only for firm matches. A clone size is listed for some rows: how often the clone was seen (once, few, many), or a class if it is expanded.

>.|.|TRBV12-3/TRBV12-4|TRBJ1-3
CAVGRFSGNTIYF
TGTGCCGTGGGCCGCTTCTCTGGAAACACCATATATTTT
>.|TRBD2|TRBV6-2/TRBV6-3|TRBJ2-5
CASSLGLAGGQETQYF
TGTGCCAGCAGCCTCGGACTAGCGGGGGGGCAGGAGACCCAGTACTTC
>.|.|TRBV7-9|TRBJ2-7
CASSWEQGYEQYF
TGTGCCAGCAGCTGGGAACAGGGATACGAGCAGTACTTC
>.|TRBD2|TRBV3-1/TRBV3-2|TRBJ2-7
CASRQTSGVSYEQYF
TGTGCCAGCCGCCAAACTAGCGGGGTCTCCTACGAGCAGTACTTC
>.|TRBD2|TRBV6-5|TRBJ2-3
CATLRTSLGPHTQYF
TGTGCCACCTTGCGGACTAGTTTGGGACCCCATACGCAGTATTTT
>.|TRBD2|TRBV3-1/TRBV3-2|TRBJ2-1
CASSPTAGGYNEQFF
TGTGCCAGCAGCCCTACGGCGGGGGGTTACAATGAGCAGTTCTTC
>.|TRBD2|TRBV19|TRBJ2-1
CASSTRLLAGGVNEQFF
TGTGCCAGTAGTACGAGGCTACTAGCGGGGGGGGTAAATGAGCAGTTCTTC
>.|.|TRBV10-1|TRBJ1-6
CASSESGSWTPPTTYNSPLHF
TGCGCCAGCAGTGAGTCAGGCTCGTGGACTCCCCCTACGACCTATAATTCACCCCTCCACTTT
>.|.|TRBV20-1|TRBJ1-5
CSASVGPNQPQHF
TGCAGTGCTAGTGTGGGGCCCAATCAGCCCCAGCATTTT
>.|.|TRBV11-2|TRBJ1-2
CASSLATGIINYGYTF
TGTGCCAGCAGCTTAGCCACGGGGATAATTAACTATGGCTACACCTTC
>.|.|TRBV14|TRBJ2-2
CASSLALNTGELFF
TGTGCCAGCAGCCTAGCCCTGAACACCGGGGAGCTGTTTTTT
>.|TRBD1|TRBV6-2/TRBV6-3|TRBJ2-1
CASSLTDRGMGEQFF
TGTGCCAGCAGTTTAACGGACAGGGGGATGGGTGAGCAGTTCTTC
>.|TRBD2|TRBV9|TRBJ2-5
CASSSGGKETQYF
TGTGCCAGCAGCAGCGGGGGGAAAGAGACCCAGTACTTC
>.|.|TRBV5-3|TRBJ1-5
CARSLPLRGRGNQPQHF
TGTGCCAGAAGCTTACCCCTAAGGGGAAGGGGCAATCAGCCCCAGCATTTT
>.|TRBD1|TRBV7-9|TRBJ1-4
CASSQGVGNEKLFF
TGTGCCAGCAGCCAGGGGGTTGGTAATGAAAAACTGTTTTTT
>.|TRBD1|TRBV10-3|TRBJ1-2
CAISRDREVNGYTF
TGTGCCATCAGCCGGGACAGGGAAGTTAATGGCTACACCTTC
>.|.|TRBV13|TRBJ1-6
CASSLGRTPGRARGSPLHF
TGTGCCAGCAGCTTAGGGAGAACCCCGGGCAGGGCGAGAGGTTCACCCCTCCACTTT
>.|TRBD1|TRBV2|TRBJ1-5
CASSLTGNNQPQHF
TGTGCCAGCAGTCTGACAGGGAACAATCAGCCCCAGCATTTT
>.|TRBD1|TRBV6-5|TRBJ1-3
CASTRGPGNTIYF
TGTGCCAGCACCAGGGGGCCAGGAAACACCATATATTTT
>.|TRBD1|TRBV5-8|TRBJ1-1
CASSKLTGGNRAFF
TGTGCCAGCAGCAAACTGACAGGGGGGAACAGAGCTTTCTTT
>.|.|TRBV7-9|TRBJ1-1
CASSLLGGDTEAFF
TGTGCCAGCAGCCTCTTGGGAGGGGACACTGAAGCTTTCTTT
>.|.|TRBV7-9|TRBJ1-1
CASSLAFEFTTVFEAFF
TGTGCCAGCAGCTTAGCGTTTGAGTTTACGACAGTATTTGAAGCTTTCTTT
>.|TRBD1|TRBV29-1|TRBJ2-5
CSVRTGGKTQYF
TGCAGCGTCCGGACAGGGGGGAAGACCCAGTACTTC
>once|TRBD1|TRBV18|TRBJ1-2
CASSPGAGGDYGYTF
TGTGCCAGCTCACCGGGAGCAGGGGGTGACTATGGCTACACCTTC
>.|.|TRBV7-2|TRBJ1-4
CATTDPNEKLFF
TGTGCCACGACAGACCCGAATGAAAAACTGTTTTTT
>.|TRBD1|TRBV29-1|TRBJ1-5
CSVIQGDLDQPQHF
TGCAGCGTGATACAGGGGGATCTTGATCAGCCCCAGCATTTT
>.|.|TRBV5-4|TRBJ2-7
CASSLRSDSYEQYF
TGTGCCAGCAGCTTGCGGTCAGACTCCTACGAGCAGTACTTC
>.|.|TRBV6-2/TRBV6-3|TRBJ1-2
CASRPGSYGYTF
TGTGCCAGCAGGCCTGGCAGTTATGGCTACACCTTC
>.|.|TRBV5-1|TRBJ2-3
CASSLASTTSTDTQYF
TGCGCCAGCAGCTTGGCCTCCACTACTAGCACAGATACGCAGTATTTT
>.|.|TRBV2|TRBJ1-2
CASGSGDGEYGYTF
TGTGCCAGCGGATCCGGCGACGGAGAATATGGCTACACCTTC
>.|TRBD1|TRBV2|TRBJ2-6
CASTPGQGDSGANVLTF
TGTGCCAGTACCCCGGGACAGGGGGATTCTGGGGCCAACGTCCTGACTTTC
>.|.|TRBV2|TRBJ1-1
CASSDPRRLAFF
TGTGCCAGCAGTGATCCCCGAAGGTTAGCTTTCTTT
>.|.|TRBV4-1|TRBJ1-4
CASSQGEKLFF
TGCGCCAGCAGCCAGGGGGAAAAACTGTTTTTT
>.|.|TRBV4-1|TRBJ2-7
CASSPRHPYEQYF
TGCGCCAGCAGCCCTAGACATCCCTACGAGCAGTACTTC
>.|TRBD2|TRBV11-2|TRBJ2-1
CASSRGGSYNEQFF
TGTGCCAGCAGCCGGGGGGGGTCCTACAATGAGCAGTTCTTC
>.|.|TRBV19|TRBJ1-4
CASRSATGHEKLFF
TGTGCCAGTAGGAGCGCGACAGGCCATGAAAAACTGTTTTTT
>.|TRBD1|TRBV11-2|TRBJ1-5
CASSRTGAPNQPQHF
TGTGCCAGCAGCCGGACAGGGGCCCCCAATCAGCCCCAGCATTTT
>once|.|TRBV19|TRBJ1-1
CASSGAGRRNTEAFF
TGTGCCAGTAGTGGAGCGGGACGCCGGAACACTGAAGCTTTCTTT
>.|TRBD1|TRBV10-3|TRBJ1-2
CAISELIGQGDGYTF
TGTGCCATCAGTGAATTGATTGGACAGGGGGATGGCTACACCTTC
>.|.|TRBV7-2|TRBJ2-7
CASSFLEGGLNEQYF
TGTGCCAGCAGCTTTTTGGAGGGGGGGCTTAACGAGCAGTACTTC